This is a list of T cell receptor beta chains from one sample in a study of CD8+ T cells in alopecia areata. Profiling relied on immunoSEQ multiplex PCR, and the TCRdb table lists in-frame clones only, not all of them. The sample holds 130,000 or so clones, approximately 57% seen once. The input for sequencing was CD4+ T cells sorted from blood, taken at week 4, from a patient treated with tofacitinib. The receptors were gathered from a human donor with alopecia areata. Both conserved end residues are part of each CDR3. A D gene is named only where the DNA matches it firmly. Clone size is not always given. Where it is, it says once, few, many or a class for expanded clones.

>TRBJ2-1|-|-|TRBV5-1
TGCGCCAGCAGCTTGAAACCGGGGAATGAGCAGTTCTTC
CASSLKPGNEQFF
>TRBJ1-6|many|-|TRBV6-6
TGTGCCAGCGAGGGGGACGGGAGTTCACCCCTCCACTTT
CASEGDGSSPLHF
>TRBJ2-7|-|-|TRBV30
TGTGCCTGGAGTTATGACAACGAGCAGTACTTC
CAWSYDNEQYF
>TRBJ2-7|-|TRBD1|TRBV19
TGTGCCAGCCACCATCCGGGACAGGGTGACGAGCAGTACTTC
CASHHPGQGDEQYF
>TRBJ2-5|-|TRBD2|TRBV5-1
TGCGCCAGCAGCCTGTCTAGCGGGATTCGTCGGGAGACCCAGTACTTC
CASSLSSGIRRETQYF
>TRBJ2-3|-|-|TRBV30
TGTGCCTGGAGTCCGGGATCTCGGGATACGCAGTATTTT
CAWSPGSRDTQYF
>TRBJ2-3|-|-|TRBV10-3
TGTGCCATCACCGAGGGTGCAGGGCTTAGCACAGATACGCAGTATTTT
CAITEGAGLSTDTQYF
>TRBJ1-1|-|-|TRBV27
TGTGCCAGCAGTTTATCAGGTTTCGACCTGAACACTGAAGCTTTCTTT
CASSLSGFDLNTEAFF
>TRBJ1-5|-|-|TRBV10-3
TGTGCCATCAGTGATGTGAAGGAGCAGCCCCAGCATTTT
CAISDVKEQPQHF
>TRBJ2-3|-|-|TRBV5-1
TGCGCCAGCAGCTTGGCCATAGCGGCAGATACGCAGTATTTT
CASSLAIAADTQYF
>TRBJ1-2|-|-|TRBV27
TGTGCCAGCAGTTCCCGGGATGGTAGTTATGGCTACACCTTC
CASSSRDGSYGYTF
>TRBJ1-1|-|TRBD1|TRBV7-6
TGTGCCAGCGGAGGGGGAGGGGGCCGTACTGAAGCTTTCTTT
CASGGGGGRTEAFF
>TRBJ1-5|-|TRBD1|TRBV27
TGTGCCAGCCGGCGGGGACAGGGCAATCAGCCCCAGCATTTT
CASRRGQGNQPQHF
>TRBJ1-4|few|-|TRBV28
TGTGCCAGCAGTTCCCGGGGGGCGGCTAATGAAAAACTGTTTTTT
CASSSRGAANEKLFF
>TRBJ1-5|few|TRBD1|TRBV19
TGTGCCAGAGGTTTGACAGGGCGAGATCAGCCCCAGCATTTT
CARGLTGRDQPQHF
>TRBJ2-4|-|-|TRBV29-1
TGCAGCGCCGGTGGACAAGCCAAAAACATTCAGTACTTC
CSAGGQAKNIQYF
>TRBJ1-2|-|-|TRBV20-1
TGCAGTGCTAGGACAAACTATGGCTACACCTTC
CSARTNYGYTF
>TRBJ2-7|few|-|TRBV6-1
TGTGCCAGCACCGAACAGGGCGTTTCGCAGTACTTC
CASTEQGVSQYF
>TRBJ2-1|-|-|TRBV9
TGTGCCAGCAGCGTATGGTTGCGGCTAGCTTCCTCCAATGAGCAGTTCTTC
CASSVWLRLASSNEQFF
>TRBJ1-1|-|-|TRBV5-1
TGCGCCAGCAGCTTGGTTCAGGGCGGGTACACTGAAGCTTTCTTT
CASSLVQGGYTEAFF
>TRBJ2-3|once|-|TRBV27
TGTGCCAGCAGTCTGGGGGGCACAGATACGCAGTATTTT
CASSLGGTDTQYF
>TRBJ1-2|few|-|TRBV5-1
TGCGCCAGCAGCGCGGGGCCTTCTAACTATGGCTACACCTTC
CASSAGPSNYGYTF
>TRBJ2-7|-|-|TRBV10-3
TGTGCCATCAGCTCTCAGGGGGGGACCTACGAGCAGTACTTC
CAISSQGGTYEQYF
>TRBJ2-1|-|TRBD2|TRBV30
TGTGCCTGGCAGACTAGCGGGAGTCTCAGGAATGAGCAGTTCTTC
CAWQTSGSLRNEQFF
>TRBJ1-4|once|TRBD1|TRBV13
TGTGCCAGCAGCTTTTGGACAGGGGGAGGAAAACTGTTTTTT
CASSFWTGGGKLFF
>TRBJ1-1|few|-|TRBV30
TGTGCCTGGAGTCGGAGGGGCACTGAAGCTTTCTTT
CAWSRRGTEAFF
>TRBJ2-7|-|TRBD1|TRBV5-1
TGCGCCAGCAGCTACCGAGGGACAGGTGAATCCTACGAGCAGTACTTC
CASSYRGTGESYEQYF
>TRBJ1-1|-|TRBD1|TRBV30
TGTGCCTGGGTTCCCGCCAGGGGGCTCCGGGTAGGGAACACTGAAGCTTTCTTT
CAWVPARGLRVGNTEAFF
>TRBJ1-5|-|-|TRBV30
TGTGCCTGGAGTAAGGGGGACTTTCAGCCCCAGCATTTT
CAWSKGDFQPQHF
>TRBJ1-5|few|-|TRBV2
TGTGCCAGCAGACCTGAAGGTAGCAATCAGCCCCAGCATTTT
CASRPEGSNQPQHF
>TRBJ2-3|-|TRBD1|TRBV9
TGTGCCAGCAGCGTAGCTACAGGGGGCACAGATACGCAGTATTTT
CASSVATGGTDTQYF
>TRBJ2-5|-|-|TRBV5-1
TGCGCCAGCAGCTTGTCCGTAGTAGGGGAGACCCAGTACTTC
CASSLSVVGETQYF
>TRBJ2-7|-|-|TRBV29-1
TGCAGCGTTGAAGGTCGGGGAGACGAGCAGTACTTC
CSVEGRGDEQYF
>TRBJ2-1|-|-|TRBV19
TGTGCCAGTAGTATGGGGAGGAGCAGAGTGTACAATGAGCAGTTCTTC
CASSMGRSRVYNEQFF
>TRBJ2-6|-|TRBD1|TRBV30
TGTGCCTGGACCGACAGGGGTGGGGCCAACGTCCTGACTTTC
CAWTDRGGANVLTF
>TRBJ2-7|few|-|TRBV5-1
TGCGCCAGCAGCTTGGGCCGCTCCTACGAGCAGTACTTC
CASSLGRSYEQYF
>TRBJ2-1|-|TRBD2|TRBV5-1
TGCGCCAGCAGGGGCGGGAGTCTAGCCGAGCAGTTCTTC
CASRGGSLAEQFF
>TRBJ2-3|-|TRBD2|TRBV9
TGTGCCAGCAGCGTAGAACTAGCGAGCACAGATACGCAGTATTTT
CASSVELASTDTQYF
>TRBJ1-1|few|TRBD1|TRBV4-2
TGTGCCAGCAGCCAAGTTGGGACAGGAGGGATGAACACTGAAGCTTTCTTT
CASSQVGTGGMNTEAFF
>TRBJ1-5|-|-|TRBV27
TGTGCCAGCAGTTACACTGGGACAAGCAATCAGCCCCAGCATTTT
CASSYTGTSNQPQHF
>TRBJ1-1|few|-|TRBV5-4
TGTGCCAGCAGCTCGTTGGACAGCGGCCTCCCCGAAGCTTTCTTT
CASSSLDSGLPEAFF
>TRBJ1-2|-|-|TRBV29-1
TGCAGCGCAGAACCACTACTAAGTTCCCCTTCCTCCAACTATGGCTACACCTTC
CSAEPLLSSPSSNYGYTF
>TRBJ1-2|-|-|TRBV6-5
TGTGCCAGCAGGAGGGACGTTGGAGGCTACACCTTC
CASRRDVGGYTF
>TRBJ1-6|-|-|TRBV27
TGTGCCAGCAGTCCCTCGGGGGCTGCTTCACCCCTCCACTTT
CASSPSGAASPLHF
>TRBJ1-4|many|-|TRBV5-1
TGCGCCAGCAGCTTACGACACGCAACTAATGAAAAACTGTTTTTT
CASSLRHATNEKLFF
>TRBJ2-7|-|TRBD1|TRBV18
TGTGCCAGCTCACCCGAGACAGGGGGACACGAGCAGTACTTC
CASSPETGGHEQYF
>TRBJ2-5|few|-|TRBV19
TGTGCCAGTAGCGCACAAGAGACCCAGTACTTC
CASSAQETQYF
>TRBJ2-5|few|-|TRBV28
TGTGCCAGCAGCCAAAGCCGGACCCAGTACTTC
CASSQSRTQYF
>TRBJ1-4|few|-|TRBV5-8
TGTGCCAGCAGCTTCAGGGCTACTAATGAAAAACTGTTTTTT
CASSFRATNEKLFF
>TRBJ2-3|-|TRBD2|TRBV5-1
TGCGCCAGCATGTCACTAGCGGGGTCTACAGATACGCAGTATTTT
CASMSLAGSTDTQYF
>TRBJ2-2|-|-|TRBV10-3
TGTGCCATCAGTGACCCGAGGCTAGTTGGCGGGGAGCTGTTTTTT
CAISDPRLVGGELFF
>TRBJ1-5|-|-|TRBV27
TGTGCCAGCACTCCGGACGGCAATCAGCCCCAGCATTTT
CASTPDGNQPQHF
>TRBJ2-7|-|TRBD1|TRBV9
TGTGCCAGCAGCGTTTCACAGGGGTCAATGGAGCAGTACTTC
CASSVSQGSMEQYF
>TRBJ2-5|-|-|TRBV5-1
TGCGCCAGCAGCTTGGAAGGCAGACAAGAGACCCAGTACTTC
CASSLEGRQETQYF
>TRBJ2-5|-|-|TRBV5-1
TGCGCCAGCAGCTTGGTGGCCCAAGAGACCCAGTACTTC
CASSLVAQETQYF
>TRBJ2-5|-|-|TRBV30
TGTGCCTGGAGTCCCCCAACAGGGCCAGAGACCCAGTACTTC
CAWSPPTGPETQYF